A single sample is the source of the 27 T cell receptor beta chains below, sequenced in a study of cytomegalovirus exposure and HLA in healthy donors. Assay used: immunoSEQ multiplex PCR; TCRdb lists only in-frame clones, some missing. The table lists tens of thousands of clones, less than 90% of them singletons. The sequenced material came from PBMCs. These receptors all stem from a woman between 18 and 29 years old in good health and CMV-seropositive.

The V and J genes are TRBV2 and TRBJ1-2; TRBD1 is a possible D gene (6 bases). V lost 6 bases, J lost 4 bases, and 30 bases lay in between. Germline CDR1 and CDR2: SNHLY and FYNNEI. This CDR3 is built from 19 residues. The CDR3 is CASSPGLTDRPHGSYGYTF. CDR3 bases: TGTGCCAGCAGCCCAGGATTGACCGACAGGCCCCATGGGTCCTATGGCTACACCTTC.

This clone was recorded once. The chain joins TRBV6-4 to TRBJ2-3; TRBD2 aligns across 8 bases. The germline V gene encodes CDR1 MRHNA and CDR2 SNTAGT. This CDR3 spans 14 amino acids. Trimming took 4 bases from V and 3 from J; bases not matched to a gene: 3. The CDR3 protein is CASSAGGPTDTQYF. The CDR3 nucleotides read TGTGCCAGCAGTGCGGGGGGGCCGACAGATACGCAGTATTTT.

The V gene is TRBV30, the J gene TRBJ2-1; D is ambiguous. With 4 bases removed from V and 6 bases from J, the gap between germline ends came to 10 bases. The CDR3 is 12 residues long. Germline V gives CDR1 GTSNPN, CDR2 SVGIG (reference sequence). The DNA for the CDR3 is TGTGCCTGGAATCGTCAGATCAATGAGCAGTTCTTC. As protein: CAWNRQINEQFF.

J is TRBJ1-5 and V is TRBV15; perhaps TRBD1 as D (6 bases). The germline V and J ends were trimmed by 1 base and 2 bases, with 9 bases remaining between them. This CDR3 is built from 15 residues. Germline-derived CDR1 and CDR2 are LNHNV and YYDKDF (reference sequence). CDR3 bases: TGTGCCACCAGCAGAGGCAGGGGAGGCAATCAGCCCCAGCATTTT. Its translation: CATSRGRGGNQPQHF.

The rearrangement joins TRBV11-2 to TRBJ2-5, with D perhaps TRBD2 (7 bases). Germline CDR1 is SGHAT and CDR2 is FQNNGV. The CDR3 runs to 12 residues. Trimming removed 6 bases at V and 5 bases at J, with 10 bases between. CDR3 loop: CASRGGRETQYF. CDR3 DNA: TGTGCCAGCAGGGGGGGGCGGGAGACCCAGTACTTC.

This clone was detected a few times. The genes are TRBV7-7 and TRBJ1-1; no clear D. The length of the CDR3 is 13 residues. Trimming stripped 2 bases from V and 3 bases from J, with 7 bases between. Germline CDR1 and CDR2: SSHAT and FNYEAQ (reference sequence). The DNA of the CDR3 is TGTGCCAGCAGCTTAAACGCGGACACTGAAGCTTTCTTT. Translating it yields CASSLNADTEAFF.

V and J are TRBV15 and TRBJ2-7; TRBD2 agrees at 7 bases. Trimming cost V 0 bases and J 5 bases; bases outside gene matches: 4. Germline V gene sequence: CDR1 LNHNV, CDR2 YYDKDF (reference sequence). The CDR3 covers 14 residues. CDR3 loop: CATSRDWAGDEQYF. In DNA, the CDR3 is TGTGCCACCAGCAGAGATTGGGCGGGAGACGAGCAGTACTTC. Supplemented by reference TRBV15 and TRBJ2-7, the full variable domain reads DAMVIQNPRYQVTQFGKPVTLSCSQTLNHNVMYWYQQKSSQAPKLLFHYYDKDFNNEADTPDNFQSRRPNTSFCFLDIRSPGLGDTAMYLCATSRDWAGDEQYFGPGTRLTVT.

The CDR3 sequence is CASSLTGGQFF. DNA for the CDR3: TGTGCCAGCAGTTTAACGGGGGGGCAGTTCTTC. The V and J genes are TRBV28 and TRBJ2-1; 7 bases line up with TRBD2. Germline V gene sequence: CDR1 MDHEN, CDR2 SYDVKM. V shed 2 bases, J shed 12 bases, and the junction held 1 base outside the gene matches. The CDR3 is 11 amino acids.

The chain links TRBV19 to TRBJ2-3; 8 bases match TRBD2. The CDR3 is 14 amino acids. Germline V gene data show CDR1 as LNHDA and CDR2 as SQIVND (reference sequence). J lost 4 bases, V lost 5 bases, and 5 bases had no gene match. DNA for the CDR3: TGTGCCAGTAGTCCGCGGGGGGACGCAGATACGCAGTATTTT. Translated: CASSPRGDADTQYF.

The CDR3 nucleotides are TGTGCCAGCAGCTTAAAAGCGGAGGGGACTGAAGCTTTCTTT. Translation gives CASSLKAEGTEAFF. This sequence joins TRBV11-3 and TRBJ1-1, with D possibly matching TRBD1 (5 bases). The length of the CDR3 is 14 residues. The germline V and J ends were trimmed by 2 bases and 5 bases, with 12 bases remaining between them. From germline, CDR1 is SGHNT and CDR2 YENEEA.

V gene TRBV7-2 combines with J gene TRBJ2-7, with TRBD1 matching 10 bases. Germline trimming cut 5 bases from V and 5 bases from J; bases unmatched to any gene: 3. The CDR3 loop spans 13 amino acids. Germline CDR1 SGHTA, CDR2 FQGNSA. The CDR3 bases are TGTGCCAGCAGCACTGGGACAGGGGACGAGCAGTACTTC. Its translation is CASSTGTGDEQYF.

The V gene is TRBV18, the J gene TRBJ2-3; 10 bases are a match to TRBD2. V dropped 5 bases and J dropped 4; count of bases not matched to a gene: 18. Germline CDR1 is KGHSH and CDR2 is LQKENI. The CDR3 has 19 residues. This CDR3 reads CASSDSTSGAGFGADTQYF. The CDR3 DNA follows: TGTGCCAGCTCAGATTCTACTAGCGGGGCGGGGTTCGGCGCAGATACGCAGTATTTT.

This sequence joins TRBV28 and TRBJ1-2, with no clear D. Trimming pared 5 bases from V and 8 bases from J, leaving 18 bases between. CDR1 MDHEN and CDR2 SYDVKM come from the germline V gene. The CDR3 covers 14 residues. CDR3 in amino acids: CASSGSAGWEGYTF. The DNA for the CDR3 is TGTGCCAGCAGTGGCTCAGCGGGGTGGGAAGGCTACACCTTC.

This clone came up a few times. The same CDR3 also results from other DNA sequences found in this sample. The DNA of the CDR3 is TGTGCCAGCAGCATCCCCCAGGGGGACTATGGCTACACCTTC. Translating it yields CASSIPQGDYGYTF. V gene TRBV5-4 combines with J gene TRBJ1-2; 7 nucleotides agree with TRBD1. With 4 bases clipped from V and 3 bases from J, the junction kept 6 bases outside the gene matches. Germline V gene sequence: CDR1 SGHNT, CDR2 YYREEE (reference sequence). The CDR3 contains 14 residues.

The chain is built from TRBV4-3 and TRBJ2-1; TRBD2 matches 13 bases. The CDR3 covers 16 residues. Germline trimming cut 3 bases from V and 6 bases from J; bases unmatched to any gene: 5. CDR1 is LGHNA, CDR2 YSLEER, per germline. The CDR3 DNA reads as TGCGCCAGCAGCCATATCGGGACTAGCGGGATCAATGAGCAGTTCTTC. Translation: CASSHIGTSGINEQFF.

V usage is TRBV7-3 and J usage is TRBJ2-7, with TRBD2 matching 9 bases. This CDR3 comprises 15 residues. V shed 1 base and J 7 bases; nucleotides not matched to a gene: 8. Germline CDR1 and CDR2: SGHTA and FQGTGA. DNA of the CDR3: TGTGCCAGCAGCTTAAGCGGGGGGGCATTCGGAGAGCAGTACTTC. This encodes CASSLSGGAFGEQYF.

The table lists this clone with a count of one. The chain is built from TRBV7-9 and TRBJ1-5, with D maybe TRBD1 (6 bases). Germline V CDR1 and CDR2: SEHNR, FQNEAQ (reference sequence). The V and J ends lost 5 bases and 3 bases respectively, with 17 bases between them. The CDR3 is 16 amino acids. The CDR3 here is CASSPRGGADNQPQHF. As DNA, the CDR3 is TGTGCCAGCAGCCCACGGGGGGGGGCCGACAATCAGCCCCAGCATTTT.

The table lists this clone with a count of one. The genes are TRBV18 and TRBJ2-5; 8 bases match TRBD2. This CDR3 region has 16 residues. CDR1 is KGHSH, CDR2 LQKENI, per germline. With V trimmed by 0 bases and J by 5 bases, 8 bases remained unmatched. In DNA form, the CDR3 reads TGTGCCAGCTCACCACCTGGGACTAGAACAGTGGAGACCCAGTACTTC. Translated: CASSPPGTRTVETQYF. The full variable domain, rest sourced from reference TRBV18 and TRBJ2-5, is NAGVMQNPRHLVRRRGQEARLRCSPMKGHSHVYWYRQLPEEGLKFMVYLQKENIIDESGMPKERFSAEFPKEGPSILRIQQVVRGDSAAYFCASSPPGTRTVETQYFGPGTRLLVL.

CDR3 in amino acids: CASRKDRGHEQFF. The CDR3 region has the DNA TGTGCCAGCAGGAAGGACAGGGGACATGAGCAGTTCTTC. The chain carries TRBV6-5 and TRBJ2-1, with 9 nucleotides matching TRBD1. J gave up 8 bases and V 6 bases, and 5 bases lay outside the gene matches. The germline CDR1 and CDR2 sequences are MNHEY and SVGAGI. This CDR3 has 13 amino acids.

The J gene is TRBJ2-2, the V gene TRBV5-8, with TRBD1 as a possible D gene (5 bases). The CDR3 has 15 amino acids. V dropped 4 bases and J dropped 4 bases, with 14 bases sitting between them. CDR1 and CDR2 from the germline V gene are SGHTS and YDEGEE. CDR3 protein: CASSLIKDSTGELFF. DNA of the CDR3: TGTGCCAGCAGCCTGATAAAAGACAGCACCGGGGAGCTGTTTTTT.

This clone came up once. This chain connects TRBV19 to TRBJ1-4, with 7 nucleotides matching TRBD1. This CDR3 has 15 residues. V gave up 5 bases and J gave up 4 bases; unmatched junction bases: 7. Per germline, CDR1 LNHDA and CDR2 SQIVND (reference sequence). The DNA of the CDR3 is TGTGCCAGTAGTCTCTCGACAGGGAGTAATGAAAAACTGTTTTTT. As protein: CASSLSTGSNEKLFF.

The gene calls are TRBV4-3 and TRBJ1-2, with 10 nucleotides matching TRBD1. This CDR3 has 15 residues. With V trimmed by 0 bases and J by 7 bases, 5 bases remained unmatched. Germline-derived CDR1 and CDR2 are LGHNA and YSLEER. The CDR3 reads CASSQEGQGRIGYTF. The CDR3 DNA reads as TGCGCCAGCAGCCAAGAGGGACAGGGGAGAATTGGCTACACCTTC.

The chain joins TRBV6-1 to TRBJ1-2; D possibly corresponds to TRBD1 (6 bases). Germline V gives CDR1 MNHNS, CDR2 SASEGT. Deletions cut 1 base from V and 4 bases from J, with 19 bases between. The CDR3 has 17 amino acids. CDR3 loop: CASSEGGRDKRGYGYTF. The CDR3 DNA reads TGTGCCAGCAGTGAAGGAGGAAGGGACAAACGGGGCTATGGCTACACCTTC.

The V call is TRBV4-1, the J call TRBJ1-3; possible D gene TRBD1, 6 bases. This CDR3 contains 16 residues. The germline gives CDR1 MGHRA, CDR2 YSYEKL. Trimming stripped 4 bases from V and 0 bases from J, with 13 bases between. CDR3 coding DNA: TGCGCCAGCAGCCGTCAAGCGGACAGCTCTGGAAACACCATATATTTT. As protein: CASSRQADSSGNTIYF.

This chain uses TRBV28 with TRBJ2-5, with TRBD2 matching over 7 bases. This CDR3 has 16 residues. Germline values: CDR1 MDHEN, CDR2 SYDVKM. Trimming took 2 bases from V and 6 from J; bases not matched to a gene: 12. For the CDR3, the DNA is TGTGCCAGCAGTTTACCGGCGGGGAGGGATTGGAAGACCCAGTACTTC. Protein product: CASSLPAGRDWKTQYF.

The rearrangement joins TRBV9 to TRBJ1-6; 10 positions agree with TRBD1. Looked up from germline, CDR1 is SGDLS and CDR2 is YYNGEE. This CDR3 comprises 15 residues. Germline trimming cut 3 bases from V and 10 bases from J; bases unmatched to any gene: 7. CDR3 DNA sequence: TGTGCCAGCAGCGCGGCCGGGACAGGGGAATCACCCCTCCACTTT. Its translation is CASSAAGTGESPLHF.

The gene calls are TRBV5-1 and TRBJ2-5; TRBD1 aligns across 9 bases. CDR1 and CDR2 from the germline V gene are SGHRS and YFSETQ. V lost 3 bases to trimming and J lost 5 bases; unmatched junction nucleotides: 8. CDR3 length equals 15 residues. The CDR3 nucleotides read TGCGCCAGCAGCTATCTGACAGGGGGAGAGGAGACCCAGTACTTC. It codes for CASSYLTGGEETQYF.